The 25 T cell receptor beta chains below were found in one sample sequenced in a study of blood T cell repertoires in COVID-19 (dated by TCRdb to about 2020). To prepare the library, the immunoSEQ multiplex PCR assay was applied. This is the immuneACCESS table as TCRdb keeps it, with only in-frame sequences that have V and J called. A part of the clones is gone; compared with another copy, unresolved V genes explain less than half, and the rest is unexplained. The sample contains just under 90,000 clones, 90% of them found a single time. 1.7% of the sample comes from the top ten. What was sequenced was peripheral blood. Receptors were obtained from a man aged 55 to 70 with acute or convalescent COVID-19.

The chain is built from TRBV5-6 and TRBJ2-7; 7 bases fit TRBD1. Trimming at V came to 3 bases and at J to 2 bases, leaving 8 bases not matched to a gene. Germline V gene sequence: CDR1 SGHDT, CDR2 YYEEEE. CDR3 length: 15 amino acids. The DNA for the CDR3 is TGTGCCAGCAGCTCGGACAGGACAATGACCTACGAGCAGTACTTC. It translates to CASSSDRTMTYEQYF.

CDR3 nucleotides: TGTGCCAGCAGCCCCAAGGGGGTGAGACTAGCCAAAAACATTCAGTACTTC. As protein: CASSPKGVRLAKNIQYF. The chain is built from TRBV5-8 and TRBJ2-4, with D tentatively TRBD1 (6 bases). Germline CDR1 is SGHTS and CDR2 is YDEGEE. The CDR3 length is 17 residues. Trimming took off 4 bases at V and 0 bases at J, with 17 bases between the two ends.

The CDR3: CASSESRQTTNYNEQFF. The CDR3 DNA reads TGCGCCAGCAGTGAGTCCCGACAGACCACTAACTACAATGAGCAGTTCTTC. This chain links TRBV10-1 with TRBJ2-1; a weak D match, TRBD1 (5 bases). Germline V lookup: CDR1 WNHNN, CDR2 SYGVQD (reference sequence). Trimming shortened V by 0 bases and J by 3 bases, and 15 bases separated the two germline ends. This CDR3 is 17 amino acids long.

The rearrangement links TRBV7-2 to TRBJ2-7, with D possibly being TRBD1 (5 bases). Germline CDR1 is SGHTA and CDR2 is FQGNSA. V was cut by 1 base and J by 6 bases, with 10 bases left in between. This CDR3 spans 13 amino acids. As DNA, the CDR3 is TGTGCCAGCAGCTTAGTTCAGGGTTTCGAGCAGTACTTC. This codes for CASSLVQGFEQYF.

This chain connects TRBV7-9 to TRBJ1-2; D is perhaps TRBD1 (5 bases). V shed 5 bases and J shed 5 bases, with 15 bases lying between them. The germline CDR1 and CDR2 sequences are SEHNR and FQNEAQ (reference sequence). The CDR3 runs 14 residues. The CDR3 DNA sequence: TGTGCCAGCAGCCAGACAGAGCTTATTTATGGCTACACCTTC. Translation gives CASSQTELIYGYTF.

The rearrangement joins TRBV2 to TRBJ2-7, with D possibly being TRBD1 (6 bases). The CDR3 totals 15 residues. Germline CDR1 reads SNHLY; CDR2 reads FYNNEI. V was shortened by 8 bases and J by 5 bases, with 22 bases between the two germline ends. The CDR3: CASQQGPSVVNEQYF. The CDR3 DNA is TGTGCCAGCCAACAGGGTCCCTCAGTGGTGAACGAGCAGTACTTC.

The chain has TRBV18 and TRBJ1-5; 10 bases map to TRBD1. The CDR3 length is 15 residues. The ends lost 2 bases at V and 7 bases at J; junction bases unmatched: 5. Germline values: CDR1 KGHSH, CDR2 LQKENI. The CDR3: CASSPGTGEGQPQHF. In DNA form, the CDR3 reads TGTGCCAGCTCACCAGGGACAGGGGAAGGGCAGCCCCAGCATTTT.

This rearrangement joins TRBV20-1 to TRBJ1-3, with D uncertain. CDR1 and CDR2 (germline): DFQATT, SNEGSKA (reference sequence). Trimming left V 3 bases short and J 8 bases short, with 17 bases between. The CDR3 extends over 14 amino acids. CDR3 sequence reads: CSASLGLTVDTIYF. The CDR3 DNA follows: TGCAGTGCTAGTCTGGGCCTGACGGTAGACACCATATATTTT.

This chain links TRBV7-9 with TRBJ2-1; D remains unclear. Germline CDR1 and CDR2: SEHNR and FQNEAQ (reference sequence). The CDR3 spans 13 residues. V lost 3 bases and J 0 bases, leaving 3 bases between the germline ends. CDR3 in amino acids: CASSFFSYNEQFF. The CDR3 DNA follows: TGTGCCAGCAGCTTCTTCTCCTACAATGAGCAGTTCTTC.

Written as DNA, the CDR3 is TGTGCCATCAGTGTCGACAGGGGCGAAGGCTACACCTTC. It translates to CAISVDRGEGYTF. This chain joins TRBV10-3 and TRBJ1-2; 8 nucleotides align to TRBD1. Germline trimming cut 4 bases from V and 8 bases from J; bases unmatched to any gene: 6. Germline V CDR1 and CDR2: ENHRY, SYGVKD. The CDR3 extends over 13 amino acids.

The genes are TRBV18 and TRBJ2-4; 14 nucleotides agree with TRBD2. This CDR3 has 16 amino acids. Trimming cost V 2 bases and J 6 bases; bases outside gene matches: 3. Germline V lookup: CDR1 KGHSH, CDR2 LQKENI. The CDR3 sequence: CASSPGLAGGRNIQYF. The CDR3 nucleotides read TGTGCCAGCTCACCAGGACTAGCGGGAGGTCGAAACATTCAGTACTTC. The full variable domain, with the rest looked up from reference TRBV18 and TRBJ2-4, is NAGVMQNPRHLVRRRGQEARLRCSPMKGHSHVYWYRQLPEEGLKFMVYLQKENIIDESGMPKERFSAEFPKEGPSILRIQQVVRGDSAAYFCASSPGLAGGRNIQYFGAGTRLSVL.

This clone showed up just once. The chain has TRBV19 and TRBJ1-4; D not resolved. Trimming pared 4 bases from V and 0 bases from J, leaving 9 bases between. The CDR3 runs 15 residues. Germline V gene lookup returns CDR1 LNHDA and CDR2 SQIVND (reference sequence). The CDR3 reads CASSTRQATNEKLFF. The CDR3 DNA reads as TGTGCCAGTAGTACTCGACAAGCAACTAATGAAAAACTGTTTTTT.

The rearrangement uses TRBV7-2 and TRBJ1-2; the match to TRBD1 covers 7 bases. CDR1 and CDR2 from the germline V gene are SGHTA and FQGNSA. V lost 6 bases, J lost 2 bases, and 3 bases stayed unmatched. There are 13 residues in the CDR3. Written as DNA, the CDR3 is TGTGCCAGCAGAATGACAGGGAACTATGGCTACACCTTC. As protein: CASRMTGNYGYTF.

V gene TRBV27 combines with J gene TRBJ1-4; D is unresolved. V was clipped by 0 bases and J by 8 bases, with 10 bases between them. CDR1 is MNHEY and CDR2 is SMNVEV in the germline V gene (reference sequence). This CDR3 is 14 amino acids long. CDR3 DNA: TGTGCCAGCAGTTTATCGATCTCGGGGGAAAAACTGTTTTTT. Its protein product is CASSLSISGEKLFF.

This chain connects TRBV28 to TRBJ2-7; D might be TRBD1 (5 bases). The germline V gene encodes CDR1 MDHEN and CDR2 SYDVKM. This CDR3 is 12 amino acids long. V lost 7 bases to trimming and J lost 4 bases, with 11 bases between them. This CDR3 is CASNSREYEQYF. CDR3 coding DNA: TGTGCCAGCAATTCCAGGGAATACGAGCAGTACTTC.

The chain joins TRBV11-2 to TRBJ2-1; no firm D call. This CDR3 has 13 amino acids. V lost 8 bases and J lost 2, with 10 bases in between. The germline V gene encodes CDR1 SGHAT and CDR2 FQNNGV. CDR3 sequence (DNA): TGTGCCAGCGGAGTTGGCGCCTACAATGAGCAGTTCTTC. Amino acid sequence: CASGVGAYNEQFF.

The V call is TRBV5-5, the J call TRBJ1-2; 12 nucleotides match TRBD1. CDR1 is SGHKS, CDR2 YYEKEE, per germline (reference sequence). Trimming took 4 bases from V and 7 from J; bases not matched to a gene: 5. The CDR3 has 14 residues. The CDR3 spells CASSHGTGGVGYTF. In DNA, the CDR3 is TGTGCCAGCAGCCATGGGACAGGGGGCGTTGGCTACACCTTC.

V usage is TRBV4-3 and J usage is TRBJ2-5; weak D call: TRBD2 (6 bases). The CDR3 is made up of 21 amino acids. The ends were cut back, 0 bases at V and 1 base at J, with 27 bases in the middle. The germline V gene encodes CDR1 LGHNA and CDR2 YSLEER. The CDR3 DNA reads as TGCGCCAGCAGCCAAGATACAGGAGGGACGACAACGAAACCAACCCAAGAGACCCAGTACTTC. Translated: CASSQDTGGTTTKPTQETQYF.

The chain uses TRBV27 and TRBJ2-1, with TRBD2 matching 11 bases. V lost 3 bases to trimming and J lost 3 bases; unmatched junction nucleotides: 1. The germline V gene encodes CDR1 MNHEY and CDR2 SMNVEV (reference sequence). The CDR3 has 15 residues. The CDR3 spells CASSFLAGGYNEQFF. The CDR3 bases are TGTGCCAGCAGTTTCCTAGCGGGAGGCTACAATGAGCAGTTCTTC.

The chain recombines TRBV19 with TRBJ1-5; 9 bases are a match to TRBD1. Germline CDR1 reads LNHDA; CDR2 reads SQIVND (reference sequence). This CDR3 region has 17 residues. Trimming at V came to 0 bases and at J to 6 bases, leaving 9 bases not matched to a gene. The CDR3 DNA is TGTGCCAGTAGTATAGATCAGGACAGGGGATCCCCTCAGCCCCAGCATTTT. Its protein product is CASSIDQDRGSPQPQHF.

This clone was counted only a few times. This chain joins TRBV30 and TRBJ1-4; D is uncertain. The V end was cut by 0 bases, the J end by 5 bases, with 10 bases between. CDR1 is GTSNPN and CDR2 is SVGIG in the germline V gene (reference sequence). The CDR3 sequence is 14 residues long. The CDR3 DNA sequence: TGTGCCTGGAGTGTGTTGGGAGGAAATGAAAAACTGTTTTTT. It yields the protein CAWSVLGGNEKLFF.

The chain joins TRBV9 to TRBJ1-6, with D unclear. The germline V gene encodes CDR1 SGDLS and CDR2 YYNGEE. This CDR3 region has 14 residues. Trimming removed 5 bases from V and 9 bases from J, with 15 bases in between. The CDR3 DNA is TGTGCCAGCAGTATTACAGCGGAGGGTTCACCCCTCCACTTT. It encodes CASSITAEGSPLHF. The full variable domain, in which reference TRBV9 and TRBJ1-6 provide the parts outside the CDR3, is DSGVTQTPKHLITATGQRVTLRCSPRSGDLSVYWYQQSLDQGLQFLIQYYNGEERAKGNILERFSAQQFPDLHSELNLSSLELGDSALYFCASSITAEGSPLHFGNGTRLTVT.

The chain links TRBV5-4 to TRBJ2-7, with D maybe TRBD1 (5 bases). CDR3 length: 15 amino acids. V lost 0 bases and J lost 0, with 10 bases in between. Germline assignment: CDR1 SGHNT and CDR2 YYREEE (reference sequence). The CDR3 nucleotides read TGTGCCAGCAGCTTGGCGACAGACCTCTCCTACGAGCAGTACTTC. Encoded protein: CASSLATDLSYEQYF.

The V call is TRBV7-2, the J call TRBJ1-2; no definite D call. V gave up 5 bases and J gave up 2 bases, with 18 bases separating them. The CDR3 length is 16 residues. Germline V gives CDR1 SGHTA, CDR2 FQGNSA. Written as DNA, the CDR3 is TGTGCCAGCAGCACCACTCAGACCGGGTGGAACTATGGCTACACCTTC. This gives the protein CASSTTQTGWNYGYTF.

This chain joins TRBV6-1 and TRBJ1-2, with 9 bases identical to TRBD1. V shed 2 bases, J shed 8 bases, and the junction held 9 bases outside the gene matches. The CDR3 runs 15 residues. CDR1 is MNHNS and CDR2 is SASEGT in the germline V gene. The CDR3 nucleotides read TGTGCCAGCAGTGAACCTGGGACAGGGCAGATCGGCTACACCTTC. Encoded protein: CASSEPGTGQIGYTF.